One and the same sample provided the 17 T cell receptor beta chains below, sequenced in a study of PD-1 blockade in classical Hodgkin lymphoma. Measured with immunoSEQ multiplex PCR; TCRdb has only the in-frame clones, and not every one. The table includes roughly 42,000 clones, approximately 70% detected once. Relapses following autologous stem cell transplantation were seen in all patients, with brentuximab vedotin exposure varying. Sequencing used peripheral blood mononuclear cells (PBMCs), obtained at baseline. These receptors were collected from a human donor with classical Hodgkin lymphoma.

This chain connects TRBV6-5 to TRBJ1-1; 7 nucleotides match TRBD1. The CDR3 is 15 amino acids. The germline V gene encodes CDR1 MNHEY and CDR2 SVGAGI. V lost 2 bases and J lost 6; bases outside the gene matches: 9. The CDR3 DNA sequence: TGTGCCAGCAGTTACCTCGCGACAGGGAGGTCTGAAGCTTTCTTT. Protein: CASSYLATGRSEAFF.

The V and J genes are TRBV27 and TRBJ1-2; 8 bases are a match to TRBD1. Germline V gives CDR1 MNHEY, CDR2 SMNVEV (reference sequence). Trimming removed 3 bases from V and 7 bases from J; junction bases left unmatched: 7. CDR3 length: 14 amino acids. The CDR3 nucleotides are TGTGCCAGCAGTTTGGCCTTGGACAGGGCTGGCTACACCTTC. Amino acids: CASSLALDRAGYTF.

There are a few counts of this clone. This rearrangement joins TRBV4-2 to TRBJ1-1; 7 positions agree with TRBD1. The CDR3 is 14 residues long. V trimming: 0 bases; J trimming: 6 bases; junction bases outside the gene matches: 4. Per the germline V gene, CDR1 is LGHNA and CDR2 is YNFKEQ. The CDR3 bases are TGTGCCAGCAGCCAAGATAGGGGGCCGCCTGAAGCTTTCTTT. This sequence encodes CASSQDRGPPEAFF.

The V call is TRBV6-6, the J call TRBJ1-2, with unresolved D. V lost 10 bases to trimming and J lost 3 bases, with 9 bases between them. This CDR3 is built from 11 residues. CDR1 and CDR2 (germline): MNHNY, SVGAGI (reference sequence). The CDR3 reads CATGDYYGYTF. CDR3 sequence (DNA): TGTGCCACCGGGGATTACTATGGCTACACCTTC.

This sequence joins TRBV16 and TRBJ1-6; no definite D call. The V end was cut by 4 bases, the J end by 4 bases, with 5 bases between. Germline CDR1 and CDR2: KGHSY and FQNENV. This CDR3 region has 13 residues. CDR3 loop: CASSRPYNSPLHF. Here the CDR3 DNA reads TGTGCCAGCAGCCGTCCATATAATTCACCCCTCCACTTT.

The DNA of the CDR3 is TGTGCCAGCTGGGACAGAGCAGAGACCCAGTACTTC. Translation gives CASWDRAETQYF. The chain joins TRBV6-5 to TRBJ2-5, with 7 bases that match TRBD1. The germline CDR1 and CDR2 sequences are MNHEY and SVGAGI. V lost 8 bases, J lost 4 bases, and 4 bases stayed unmatched. The CDR3 has 12 residues.

The rearrangement joins TRBV4-1 to TRBJ1-6, with TRBD1 as a possible D gene (5 bases). Trimming removed 1 base from V and 7 bases from J, with 14 bases in between. CDR3 length equals 16 residues. From germline, CDR1 is MGHRA and CDR2 YSYEKL. CDR3 residues: CASSQVIGTSNSPLHF. The CDR3, as DNA: TGCGCCAGCAGCCAAGTTATCGGGACCTCCAATTCACCCCTCCACTTT.

The chain combines TRBV28 with TRBJ2-4; D call uncertain. V was pared by 8 bases and J by 0 bases, with 11 bases between. This CDR3 comprises 14 residues. Germline CDR1 is MDHEN and CDR2 is SYDVKM. The DNA for the CDR3 is TGTGCCAGCTCACCGTCAATAGCCAAAAACATTCAGTACTTC. Its protein is CASSPSIAKNIQYF. The full variable domain, its missing parts supplied by reference TRBV28 and TRBJ2-4, is DVKVTQSSRYLVKRTGEKVFLECVQDMDHENMFWYRQDPGLGLRLIYFSYDVKMKEKGDIPEGYSVSREKKERFSLILESASTNQTSMYLCASSPSIAKNIQYFGAGTRLSVL.

The V and J genes are TRBV6-1 and TRBJ2-7, with 11 bases matching TRBD2. From germline, CDR1 is MNHNS and CDR2 SASEGT. There are 15 residues in the CDR3. J was trimmed by 4 bases and V by 2 bases; bases with no gene match: 4. CDR3 nucleotides: TGTGCCAGCAGTGAATGGGGACTAGCGGCGTACGAGCAGTACTTC. Translation: CASSEWGLAAYEQYF.

J is TRBJ1-2 and V is TRBV7-9; D possibly corresponds to TRBD1 (5 bases). The germline V gene has CDR1 SEHNR and CDR2 FQNEAQ (reference sequence). The CDR3 totals 16 residues. Trimming stripped 2 bases from V and 1 base from J, with 14 bases between. CDR3 amino acids: CASSLSGTEFNYGYTF. The CDR3 DNA reads TGTGCCAGCAGCTTATCAGGGACCGAGTTTAACTATGGCTACACCTTC. The full variable domain, with the rest looked up from reference TRBV7-9 and TRBJ1-2, is DTGVSQNPRHKITKRGQNVTFRCDPISEHNRLYWYRQTLGQGPEFLTYFQNEAQLEKSRLLSDRFSAERPKGSFSTLEIQRTEQGDSAMYLCASSLSGTEFNYGYTFGSGTRLTVV.

The CDR3 protein is CSVVGGAITDTQYF. CDR3 DNA: TGCAGCGTTGTCGGGGGAGCCATCACAGATACGCAGTATTTT. The chain couples TRBV29-1 to TRBJ2-3; tentative D call: TRBD2 (6 bases). The CDR3 is 14 residues long. Germline V CDR1 and CDR2: SQVTM, ANQGSEA. The V gene lost 4 bases and the J gene lost 2 bases, with 13 bases spanning the gap.

The CDR3 spells CASSLEPAPTEAFF. DNA of the CDR3: TGTGCCAGCAGCTTAGAACCGGCTCCCACTGAAGCTTTCTTT. J is TRBJ1-1 and V is TRBV7-6; D ambiguous. The germline V and J ends were trimmed by 1 base and 4 bases, with 10 bases remaining between them. In germline, CDR1 is SGHVS, CDR2 FNYEAQ. The CDR3 loop spans 14 amino acids.

Relative to its sample, this clone is medium-sized. The chain is built from TRBV4-2 and TRBJ2-1; D is possibly TRBD1 (6 bases). The CDR3 length is 14 residues. Trimming cost V 5 bases and J 8 bases, with 16 bases left between them. Germline loops: CDR1 LGHNA, CDR2 YNFKEQ. In DNA form, the CDR3 reads TGTGCCAGCAGCACGACGACAGGTTACGATGAGCAGTTCTTC. It specifies CASSTTTGYDEQFF.

This sequence joins TRBV7-9 and TRBJ1-4; TRBD1 might be the D (6 bases). Germline V gives CDR1 SEHNR, CDR2 FQNEAQ (reference sequence). Trimming left V 2 bases short and J 8 bases short, with 12 bases between. CDR3 size: 14 residues. CDR3 in DNA: TGTGCCAGCAGCTTAACACAGGGTCAGGAAAAACTGTTTTTT. This encodes CASSLTQGQEKLFF.

The chain is built from TRBV29-1 and TRBJ2-1; D unclear. Per the germline V gene, CDR1 is SQVTM and CDR2 is ANQGSEA. Deletions cut 5 bases from V and 8 bases from J, with 13 bases between. CDR3 length: 12 residues. CDR3 in amino acids: CSVRAARDEQFF. The CDR3 nucleotides read TGCAGCGTTAGGGCTGCAAGGGATGAGCAGTTCTTC.

The chain combines TRBV30 with TRBJ2-1, with TRBD2 identical over 11 bases. CDR3 length: 13 residues. Losses at the gene ends were 4 bases for V and 8 bases for J; bases not matched to a gene: 4. In germline, CDR1 is GTSNPN, CDR2 SVGIG (reference sequence). CDR3 sequence: CAWIGTSGYEQFF. CDR3 bases: TGTGCCTGGATAGGGACTAGCGGATATGAGCAGTTCTTC.

J is TRBJ2-7 and V is TRBV7-3; possible D gene TRBD2, 6 bases. This CDR3 comprises 16 residues. The V and J ends lost 2 bases and 0 bases respectively, with 14 bases between them. From germline, CDR1 is SGHTA and CDR2 FQGTGA. The CDR3 DNA sequence: TGTGCCAGCAGCTTAGATCTAGCGCCGAGCTCCTACGAGCAGTACTTC. This codes for CASSLDLAPSSYEQYF.